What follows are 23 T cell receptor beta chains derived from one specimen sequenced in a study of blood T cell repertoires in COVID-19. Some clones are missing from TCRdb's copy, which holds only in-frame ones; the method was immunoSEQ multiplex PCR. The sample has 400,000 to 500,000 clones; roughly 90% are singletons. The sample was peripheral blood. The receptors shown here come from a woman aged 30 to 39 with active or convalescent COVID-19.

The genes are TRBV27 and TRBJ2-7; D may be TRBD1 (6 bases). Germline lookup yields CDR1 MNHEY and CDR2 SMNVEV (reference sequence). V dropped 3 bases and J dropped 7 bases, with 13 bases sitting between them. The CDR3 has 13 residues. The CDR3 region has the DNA TGTGCCAGCAGTTTGGGCAGGGGTGAAGAGCAGTACTTC. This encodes CASSLGRGEEQYF.

In nucleotides, the CDR3 is TGTGCCAGCAGTCCCGGTTCAGGGTACTTCGAAAAACTGTTTTTT. As protein: CASSPGSGYFEKLFF. J is TRBJ1-4 and V is TRBV27, with D possibly TRBD1 on 5 matching bases. Germline CDR1 is MNHEY and CDR2 is SMNVEV (reference sequence). The CDR3 is 15 amino acids. V was pared by 5 bases and J by 8 bases, with 18 bases between.

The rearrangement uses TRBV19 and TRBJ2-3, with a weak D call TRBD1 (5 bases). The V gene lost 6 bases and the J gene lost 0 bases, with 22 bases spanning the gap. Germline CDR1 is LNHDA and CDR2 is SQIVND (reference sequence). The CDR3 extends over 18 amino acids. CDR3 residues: CASSPSGFAHTSTDTQYF. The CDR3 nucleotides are TGTGCCAGTAGCCCCTCAGGGTTCGCCCACACGAGCACAGATACGCAGTATTTT.

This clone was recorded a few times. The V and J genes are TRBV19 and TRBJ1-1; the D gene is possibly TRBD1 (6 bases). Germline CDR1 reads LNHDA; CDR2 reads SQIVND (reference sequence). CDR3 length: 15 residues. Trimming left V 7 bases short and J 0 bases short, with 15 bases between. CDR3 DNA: TGTGCCAGTACCGAGGAACAGGGTGTGAACACTGAAGCTTTCTTT. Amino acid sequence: CASTEEQGVNTEAFF.

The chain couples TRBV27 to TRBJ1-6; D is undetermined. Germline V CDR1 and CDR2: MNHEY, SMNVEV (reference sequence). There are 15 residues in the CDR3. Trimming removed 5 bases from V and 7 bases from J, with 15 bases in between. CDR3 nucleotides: TGTGCCAGCAGTCCCCGCGGAGGCGGGAATTCACCCCTCCACTTT. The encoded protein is CASSPRGGGNSPLHF.

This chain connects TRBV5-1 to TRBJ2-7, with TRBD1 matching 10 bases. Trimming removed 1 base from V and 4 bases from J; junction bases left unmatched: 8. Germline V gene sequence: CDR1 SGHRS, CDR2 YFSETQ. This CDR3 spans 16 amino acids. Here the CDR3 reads CASSLKVGTGVYEQYF. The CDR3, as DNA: TGCGCCAGCAGCTTGAAGGTTGGGACAGGGGTGTACGAGCAGTACTTC.

In DNA, the CDR3 is TGTGCCAGCAGCGTAGGGGTTTCGAGCGGGAGGGGTGAGACCCAGTACTTC. It translates to CASSVGVSSGRGETQYF. V is TRBV9 and J is TRBJ2-5; 10 bases are a match to TRBD2. V dropped 0 bases and J dropped 5; count of bases not matched to a gene: 10. This CDR3 has 17 amino acids. Germline lookup yields CDR1 SGDLS and CDR2 YYNGEE.

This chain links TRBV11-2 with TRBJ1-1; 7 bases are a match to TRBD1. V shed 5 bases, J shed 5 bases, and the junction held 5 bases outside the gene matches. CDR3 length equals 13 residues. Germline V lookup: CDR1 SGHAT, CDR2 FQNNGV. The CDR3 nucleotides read TGTGCCAGCAGCATAGGGACAGCGACTGAAGCTTTCTTT. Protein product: CASSIGTATEAFF.

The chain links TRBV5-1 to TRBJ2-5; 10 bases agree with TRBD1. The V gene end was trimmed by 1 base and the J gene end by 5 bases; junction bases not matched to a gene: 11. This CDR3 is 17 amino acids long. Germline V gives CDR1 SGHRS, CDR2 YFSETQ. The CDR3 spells CASSLLGQGSVRETQYF. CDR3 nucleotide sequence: TGCGCCAGCAGCTTGTTGGGACAGGGGTCTGTGAGGGAGACCCAGTACTTC.

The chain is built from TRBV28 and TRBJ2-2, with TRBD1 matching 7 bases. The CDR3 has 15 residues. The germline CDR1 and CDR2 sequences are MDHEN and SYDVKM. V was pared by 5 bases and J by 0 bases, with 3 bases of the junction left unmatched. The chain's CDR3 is CASSGTVANTGELFF. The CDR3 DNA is TGTGCCAGCAGTGGGACAGTCGCGAACACCGGGGAGCTGTTTTTT. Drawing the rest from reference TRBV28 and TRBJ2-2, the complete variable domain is DVKVTQSSRYLVKRTGEKVFLECVQDMDHENMFWYRQDPGLGLRLIYFSYDVKMKEKGDIPEGYSVSREKKERFSLILESASTNQTSMYLCASSGTVANTGELFFGEGSRLTVL.

The CDR3 nucleotides read TGTGCCAGCAGCCTAGGACAGGGAACTCGGACTAATGAAAAACTGTTTTTT. It yields the protein CASSLGQGTRTNEKLFF. The chain employs TRBV3-1 (or the pseudogene TRBV3-2) and TRBJ1-4; TRBD1 aligns across 8 bases. The CDR3 is 17 residues long. Trimming removed 4 bases from V and 2 bases from J; junction bases left unmatched: 9. Germline lookup yields CDR1 LGHDT and CDR2 YNNKEL (reference sequence).

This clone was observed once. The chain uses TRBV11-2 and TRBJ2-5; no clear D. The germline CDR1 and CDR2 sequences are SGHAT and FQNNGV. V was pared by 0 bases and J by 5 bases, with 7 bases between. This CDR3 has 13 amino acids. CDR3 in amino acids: CASSLEREETQYF. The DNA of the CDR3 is TGTGCCAGCAGCTTAGAGCGTGAGGAGACCCAGTACTTC.

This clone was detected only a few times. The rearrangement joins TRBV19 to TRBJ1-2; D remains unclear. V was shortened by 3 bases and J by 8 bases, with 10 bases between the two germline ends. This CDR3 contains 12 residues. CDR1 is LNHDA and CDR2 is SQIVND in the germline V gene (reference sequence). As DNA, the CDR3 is TGTGCCAGTAGTATGGCGGAGGGAGGCTACACCTTC. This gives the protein CASSMAEGGYTF.

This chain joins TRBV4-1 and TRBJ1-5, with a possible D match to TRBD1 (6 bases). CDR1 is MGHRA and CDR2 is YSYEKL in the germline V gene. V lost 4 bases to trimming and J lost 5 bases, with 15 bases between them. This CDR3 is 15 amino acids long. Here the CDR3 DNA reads TGCGCCAGCAGCCGGACGGACAGCAAACATCAGCCCCAGCATTTT. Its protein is CASSRTDSKHQPQHF.

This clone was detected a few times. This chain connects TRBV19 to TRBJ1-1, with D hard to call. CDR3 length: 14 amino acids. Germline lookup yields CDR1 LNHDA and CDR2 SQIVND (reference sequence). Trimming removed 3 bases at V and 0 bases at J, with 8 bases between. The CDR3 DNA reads TGTGCCAGTAGTATTAGAGGCCTGAACACTGAAGCTTTCTTT. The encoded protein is CASSIRGLNTEAFF.

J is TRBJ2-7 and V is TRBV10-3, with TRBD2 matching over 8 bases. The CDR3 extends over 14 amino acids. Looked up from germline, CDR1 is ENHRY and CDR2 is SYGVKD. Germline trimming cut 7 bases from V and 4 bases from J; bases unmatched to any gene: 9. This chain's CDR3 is CAITPGTRGYEQYF. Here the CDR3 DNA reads TGTGCCATCACCCCCGGGACTAGGGGGTACGAGCAGTACTTC.

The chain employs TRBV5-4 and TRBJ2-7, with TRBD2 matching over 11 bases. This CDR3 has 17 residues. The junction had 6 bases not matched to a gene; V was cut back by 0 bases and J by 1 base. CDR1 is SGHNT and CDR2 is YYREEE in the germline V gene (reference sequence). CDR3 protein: CASSLASSGGRSYEQYF. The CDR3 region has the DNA TGTGCCAGCAGCTTGGCCTCTAGCGGGGGGAGATCCTACGAGCAGTACTTC.

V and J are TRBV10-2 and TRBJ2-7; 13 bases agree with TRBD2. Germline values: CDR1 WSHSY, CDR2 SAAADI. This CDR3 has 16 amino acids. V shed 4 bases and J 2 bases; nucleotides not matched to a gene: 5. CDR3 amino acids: CASSVLAGGYTYEQYF. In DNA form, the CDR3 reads TGCGCCAGCAGTGTACTAGCGGGAGGGTATACCTACGAGCAGTACTTC.

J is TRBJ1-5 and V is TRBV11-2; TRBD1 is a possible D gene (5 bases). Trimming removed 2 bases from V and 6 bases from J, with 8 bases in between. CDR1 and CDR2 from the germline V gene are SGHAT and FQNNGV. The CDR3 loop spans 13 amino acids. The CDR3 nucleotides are TGTGCCAGCAGCTTATCCGGGGGTCAGCCCCAGCATTTT. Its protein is CASSLSGGQPQHF. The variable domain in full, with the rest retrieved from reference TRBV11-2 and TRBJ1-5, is EAGVAQSPRYKIIEKRQSVAFWCNPISGHATLYWYQQILGQGPKLLIQFQNNGVVDDSQLPKDRFSAERLKGVDSTLKIQPAKLEDSAVYLCASSLSGGQPQHFGDGTRLSIL.

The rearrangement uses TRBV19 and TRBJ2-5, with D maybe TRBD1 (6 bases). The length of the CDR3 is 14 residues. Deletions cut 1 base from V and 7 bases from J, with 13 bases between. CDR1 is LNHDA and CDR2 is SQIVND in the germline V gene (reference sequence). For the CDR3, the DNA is TGTGCCAGTAGTATAGGCCCAGGGGAAGGGACCCAGTACTTC. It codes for CASSIGPGEGTQYF.

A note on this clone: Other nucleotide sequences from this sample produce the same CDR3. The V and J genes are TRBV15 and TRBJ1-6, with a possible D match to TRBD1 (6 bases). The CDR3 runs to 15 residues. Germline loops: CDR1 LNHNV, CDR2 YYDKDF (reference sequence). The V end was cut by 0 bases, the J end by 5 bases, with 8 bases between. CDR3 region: CATSREAGDNSPLHF. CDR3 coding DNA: TGTGCCACCAGCAGAGAGGCAGGGGATAATTCACCCCTCCACTTT.

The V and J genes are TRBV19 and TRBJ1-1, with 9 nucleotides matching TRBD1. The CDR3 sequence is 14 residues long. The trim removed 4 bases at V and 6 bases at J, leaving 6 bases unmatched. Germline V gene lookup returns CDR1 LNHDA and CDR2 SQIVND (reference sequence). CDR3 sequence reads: CASSRNTGGPEAFF. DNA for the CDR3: TGTGCCAGTAGTAGAAATACAGGGGGCCCTGAAGCTTTCTTT.

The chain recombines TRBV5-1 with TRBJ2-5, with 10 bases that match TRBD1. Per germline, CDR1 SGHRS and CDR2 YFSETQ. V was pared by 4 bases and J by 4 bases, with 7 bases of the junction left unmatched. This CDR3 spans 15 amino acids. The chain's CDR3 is CASSPGDRGVETQYF. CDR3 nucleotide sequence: TGCGCCAGCAGCCCCGGGGACAGGGGCGTAGAGACCCAGTACTTC.